This T cell receptor (beta chain) was identified in a study of patients and donors after allogeneic stem cell transplantation. TCRdb used MiXCR to reprocess the RT-PCR reads, holding one entry per CDR3 protein. This table holds about 160,000 distinct CDR3 sequences, 30% to 45% found once. The germline V and J ends were trimmed by 3 bases and 2 bases, with 13 bases remaining between them. The CDR3 is 16 amino acids. The V gene's germline CDR1 is KGHDR and CDR2 SFDVKD. Sequencing was done on a sample of blood, either unsorted or a sorted T cell fraction (not recorded which). This chain joins TRBV24-1 and TRBJ2-1; D gene uncertain. This receptor was obtained from a human donor who was either an allogeneic HSCT recipient or a stem cell or donor lymphocyte infusion donor (not recorded which). It is not recorded whose cells these are; they may come from a transplant donor. For the CDR3, the DNA is TGTGCCACCAGTGATAAGCTGAATCCGGCCTACAATGAGCAGTTCTTC. Its protein product is CATSDKLNPAYNEQFF.